These 9 T cell receptor beta chains were all obtained from the same sample, sequenced in a study of shared clonotypes between healthy human individuals. Here immunoSEQ multiplex PCR was the method, and the copy in TCRdb shows in-frame clones only, minus some. Found here are roughly 1.4 million clones, about 98.5% of them singletons; the top ten hold under 0.45%. Sequences were obtained from naive CD4+ T cells sorted from blood. Described subset: CD45RA+ positively selected. The receptors shown here come from a young man in good health.

The chain joins TRBV5-4 to TRBJ2-3; 9 bases are shared with TRBD2. The CDR3 sequence is 19 residues long. Germline V gene data show CDR1 as SGHNT and CDR2 as YYREEE (reference sequence). V shed 0 bases, J shed 0 bases, and the junction held 11 bases outside the gene matches. CDR3 sequence: CASSLGPHETSGSTDTQYF. The CDR3 DNA reads TGTGCCAGCAGCTTGGGACCCCACGAAACTAGCGGGAGCACAGATACGCAGTATTTT.

The CDR3 sequence: CASSPKGGFGEQYF. CDR3 bases: TGTGCCAGTAGCCCCAAGGGAGGATTTGGCGAGCAGTACTTC. The V and J genes are TRBV19 and TRBJ2-7; possibly TRBD2 for D (6 bases). The CDR3 contains 14 residues. V was cut by 6 bases and J by 6 bases, with 18 bases left in between. Germline V gene sequence: CDR1 LNHDA, CDR2 SQIVND (reference sequence).

This clone came up once. The chain employs TRBV5-4 and TRBJ1-4; the D gene is possibly TRBD1 (5 bases). The germline V gene encodes CDR1 SGHNT and CDR2 YYREEE (reference sequence). CDR3 length: 17 amino acids. Trimming pared 8 bases from V and 5 bases from J, leaving 25 bases between. The CDR3 spells CARRQEPKGYQNEKLFF. The DNA for the CDR3 is TGTGCCAGACGACAAGAACCGAAGGGGTACCAAAATGAAAAACTGTTTTTT.

This chain connects TRBV11-2 to TRBJ2-5; the D is unclear. The J call may be incorrect, as the DNA end agrees better with TRBJ2-7. Germline V gives CDR1 SGHAT, CDR2 FQNNGV. The CDR3 extends over 15 amino acids. The CDR3 sequence: CASSLESQARYEQYF. DNA of the CDR3: TGTGCCAGCAGCTTAGAGTCTCAGGCCCGCTACGAGCAGTACTTC.

J is TRBJ2-2 and V is TRBV6-5; 8 bases match TRBD1. CDR3 length: 13 residues. The germline gives CDR1 MNHEY, CDR2 SVGAGI. Trimming removed 5 bases from V and 5 bases from J; junction bases left unmatched: 1. The chain's CDR3 is CASSRQGTGELFF. The CDR3 DNA follows: TGTGCCAGCAGTCGACAGGGGACCGGGGAGCTGTTTTTT.

The chain employs TRBV28 and TRBJ1-2, with D possibly being TRBD1 (6 bases). In germline, CDR1 is MDHEN, CDR2 SYDVKM. V was cut by 2 bases and J by 4 bases, with 17 bases left in between. This CDR3 is 16 amino acids long. CDR3 DNA sequence: TGTGCCAGCAGTTTACCCGGGAGGGGGTTGGGCTATGGCTACACCTTC. Protein product: CASSLPGRGLGYGYTF.

V usage is TRBV25-1 and J usage is TRBJ2-7; perhaps TRBD1 as D (5 bases). The CDR3 is made up of 15 amino acids. V was trimmed by 1 base and J by 2 bases, leaving 12 bases between them. Germline V lookup: CDR1 MGHDK, CDR2 SYGVNS. The CDR3 is CASSESRTLAYEQYF. CDR3 in DNA: TGTGCCAGCAGTGAATCGAGGACACTTGCCTACGAGCAGTACTTC.

The chain employs TRBV4-3 and TRBJ1-1, with D uncertain. The length of the CDR3 is 13 residues. Germline assignment: CDR1 LGHNA and CDR2 YSLEER. The V and J ends lost 2 bases and 1 base respectively, with 5 bases between them. The CDR3 here is CASSQKSNTEAFF. Here the CDR3 DNA reads TGCGCCAGCAGCCAAAAGTCGAACACTGAAGCTTTCTTT.

This rearrangement joins TRBV29-1 to TRBJ2-1; 11 positions agree with TRBD2. Germline V gives CDR1 SQVTM, CDR2 ANQGSEA. This CDR3 contains 15 residues. The V segment lost 6 bases and the J segment 2 bases; nucleotides outside the gene matches: 6. This chain's CDR3 is CSVVAGGPAYNEQFF. The CDR3, as DNA: TGCAGCGTCGTAGCGGGAGGGCCGGCCTACAATGAGCAGTTCTTC.